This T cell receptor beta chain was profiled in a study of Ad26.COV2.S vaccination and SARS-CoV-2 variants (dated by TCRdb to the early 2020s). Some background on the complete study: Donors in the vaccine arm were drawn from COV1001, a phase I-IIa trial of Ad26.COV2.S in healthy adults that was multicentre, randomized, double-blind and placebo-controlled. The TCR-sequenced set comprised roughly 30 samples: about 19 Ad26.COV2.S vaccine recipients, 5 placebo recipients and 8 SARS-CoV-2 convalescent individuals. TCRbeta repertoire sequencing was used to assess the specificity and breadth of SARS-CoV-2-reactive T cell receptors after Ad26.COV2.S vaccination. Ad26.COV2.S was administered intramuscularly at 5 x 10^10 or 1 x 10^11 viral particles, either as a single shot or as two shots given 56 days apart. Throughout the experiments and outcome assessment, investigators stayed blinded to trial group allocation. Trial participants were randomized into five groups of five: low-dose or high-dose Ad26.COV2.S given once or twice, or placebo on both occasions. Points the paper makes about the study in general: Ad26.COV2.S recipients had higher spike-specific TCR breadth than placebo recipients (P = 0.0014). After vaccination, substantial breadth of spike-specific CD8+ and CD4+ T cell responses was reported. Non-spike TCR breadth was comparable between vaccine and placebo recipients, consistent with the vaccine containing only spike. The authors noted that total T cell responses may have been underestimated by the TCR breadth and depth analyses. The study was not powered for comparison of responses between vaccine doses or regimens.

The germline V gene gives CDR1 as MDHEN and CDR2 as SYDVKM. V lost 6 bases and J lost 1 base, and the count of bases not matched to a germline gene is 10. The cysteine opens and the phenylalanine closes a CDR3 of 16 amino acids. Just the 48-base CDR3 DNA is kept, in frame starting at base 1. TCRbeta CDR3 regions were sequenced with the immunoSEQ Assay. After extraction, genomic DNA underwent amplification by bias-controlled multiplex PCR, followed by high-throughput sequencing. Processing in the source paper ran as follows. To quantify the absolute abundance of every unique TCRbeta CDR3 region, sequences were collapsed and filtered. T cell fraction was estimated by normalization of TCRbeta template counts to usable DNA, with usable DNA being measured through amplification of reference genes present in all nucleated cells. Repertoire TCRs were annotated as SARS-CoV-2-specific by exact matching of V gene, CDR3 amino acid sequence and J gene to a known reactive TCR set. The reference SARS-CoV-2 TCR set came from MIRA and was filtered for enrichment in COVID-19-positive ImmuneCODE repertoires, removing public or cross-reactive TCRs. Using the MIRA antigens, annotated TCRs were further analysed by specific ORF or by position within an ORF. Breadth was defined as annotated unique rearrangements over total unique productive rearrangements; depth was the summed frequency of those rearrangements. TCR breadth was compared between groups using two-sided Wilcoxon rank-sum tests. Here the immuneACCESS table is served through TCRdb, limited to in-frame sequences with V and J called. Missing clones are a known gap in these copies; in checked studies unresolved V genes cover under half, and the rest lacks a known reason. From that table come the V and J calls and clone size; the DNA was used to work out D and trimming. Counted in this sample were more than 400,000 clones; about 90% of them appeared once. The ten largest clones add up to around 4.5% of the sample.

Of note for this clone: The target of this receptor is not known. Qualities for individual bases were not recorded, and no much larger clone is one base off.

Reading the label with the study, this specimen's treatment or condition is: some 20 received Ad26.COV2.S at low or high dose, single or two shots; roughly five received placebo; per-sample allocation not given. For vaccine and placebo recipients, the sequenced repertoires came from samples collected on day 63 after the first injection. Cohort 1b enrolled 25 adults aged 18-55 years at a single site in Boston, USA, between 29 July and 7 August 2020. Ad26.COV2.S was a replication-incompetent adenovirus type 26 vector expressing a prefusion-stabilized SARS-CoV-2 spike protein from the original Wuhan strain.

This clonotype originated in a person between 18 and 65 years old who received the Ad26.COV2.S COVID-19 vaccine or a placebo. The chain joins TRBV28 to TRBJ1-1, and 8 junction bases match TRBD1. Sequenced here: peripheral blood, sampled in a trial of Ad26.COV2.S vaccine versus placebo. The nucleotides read TGTGCCAGCAGCCTCGGACAGGGACGGCGGAACACTGAAGCTTTCTTT. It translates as CASSLGQGRRNTEAFF.